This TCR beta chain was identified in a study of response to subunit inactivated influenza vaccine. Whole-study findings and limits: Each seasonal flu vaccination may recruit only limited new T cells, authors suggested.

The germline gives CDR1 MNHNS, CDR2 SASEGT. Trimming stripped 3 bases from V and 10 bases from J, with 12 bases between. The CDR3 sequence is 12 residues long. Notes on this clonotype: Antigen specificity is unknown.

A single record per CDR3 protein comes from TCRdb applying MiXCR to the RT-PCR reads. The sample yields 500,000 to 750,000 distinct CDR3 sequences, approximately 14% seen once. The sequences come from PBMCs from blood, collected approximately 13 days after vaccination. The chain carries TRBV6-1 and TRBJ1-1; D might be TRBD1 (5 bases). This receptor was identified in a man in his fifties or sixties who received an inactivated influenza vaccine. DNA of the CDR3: TGTGCCAGCAGTGACAGGTCGGGGGGAGCTTTCTTT. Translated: CASSDRSGGAFF.